This T cell receptor (beta chain) came from a study of blood T cell repertoires in COVID-19. Study as a whole: Specimens from acute and convalescent COVID-19 originated in the United States, Italy and Spain.

J gave up 0 bases and V 3 bases, and 18 bases lay outside the gene matches. This CDR3 is 20 amino acids long. Germline values: CDR1 SGHRS, CDR2 YFSETQ. Sequenced by immunoSEQ multiplex PCR; TCRdb stores in-frame clones only, minus some. The sample lists fewer than 95,000 clones, approximately 84% occurring once. V usage is TRBV5-1 and J usage is TRBJ2-1; TRBD2 agrees at 7 bases. The specimen sequenced was peripheral blood. The TCR sequence derives from a human donor in a cohort sampled during active COVID-19. CDR3 amino acids: CASSWGGVSTSLNSYNEQFF. In DNA, the CDR3 is TGCGCCAGCAGCTGGGGGGGTGTTAGTACTAGCCTAAACTCCTACAATGAGCAGTTCTTC.